The 10 T cell receptor beta chains reported below all come from one sample, sequenced in a study of blood T cell repertoires in COVID-19. Using immunoSEQ multiplex PCR, the repertoire was profiled, and TCRdb retains in-frame clones only, with some absent. Among 150,000 or so clones listed, 80% to 95% were seen once. Sequenced: peripheral blood. These receptors were taken from a woman aged 45-65 years with acute or convalescent COVID-19.

The genes are TRBV5-4 and TRBJ1-1; no reliable D call. CDR1 is SGHNT, CDR2 YYREEE, per germline (reference sequence). The CDR3 is 14 residues long. The ends were cut back, 0 bases at V and 0 bases at J, with 6 bases in the middle. CDR3 in DNA: TGTGCCAGCAGCTTGGGCAGTATGAACACTGAAGCTTTCTTT. Translation: CASSLGSMNTEAFF.

The V and J genes are TRBV30 and TRBJ2-1; 8 bases are a match to TRBD2. The CDR3 contains 14 residues. Germline assignment: CDR1 GTSNPN and CDR2 SVGIG (reference sequence). The junction had 6 bases not matched to a gene; V was cut back by 1 base and J by 7 bases. CDR3: CAWSGAGGNNEQFF. Here the CDR3 DNA reads TGTGCCTGGAGTGGGGCGGGGGGCAATAATGAGCAGTTCTTC.

The chain uses TRBV7-8 and TRBJ2-1; TRBD1 matches 8 bases. The V and J ends lost 4 bases and 8 bases, in that order; junction bases with no gene match: 7. Germline V CDR1 and CDR2: SGHVS, FQNEAQ. CDR3 length: 14 residues. CDR3 loop: CASSSLDRVDEQFF. The CDR3 bases are TGTGCCAGCAGCTCATTGGACAGGGTGGATGAGCAGTTCTTC.

J is TRBJ2-7 and V is TRBV2; 9 bases fit TRBD1. V was clipped by 7 bases and J by 4 bases; unmatched bases: 11. CDR3 length: 15 amino acids. The germline CDR1 and CDR2 sequences are SNHLY and FYNNEI. The CDR3 DNA reads TGTGCCAGCACTTGGACAGGGGCAGGTAATTACGAGCAGTACTTC. As protein: CASTWTGAGNYEQYF.

The V gene is TRBV2, the J gene TRBJ1-1; possibly TRBD1 for D (5 bases). The CDR3 totals 15 residues. Per the germline V gene, CDR1 is SNHLY and CDR2 is FYNNEI. Trimming shortened V by 7 bases and J by 2 bases, and 17 bases separated the two germline ends. The CDR3 DNA follows: TGTGCCAGCACCAGACCGGGACTTTCTAACACTGAAGCTTTCTTT. Its protein product is CASTRPGLSNTEAFF.

The chain links TRBV25-1 to TRBJ1-4; D gene unclear. Looked up from germline, CDR1 is MGHDK and CDR2 is SYGVNS. Trimming shortened V by 2 bases and J by 8 bases, and 9 bases separated the two germline ends. The CDR3 spans 13 residues. The CDR3 loop reads CASSETRGEKLFF. CDR3 nucleotide sequence: TGTGCCAGCAGTGAAACTAGAGGGGAAAAACTGTTTTTT.

The chain couples TRBV7-8 to TRBJ2-5; 9 bases agree with TRBD1. The CDR3 is made up of 14 amino acids. Germline V lookup: CDR1 SGHVS, CDR2 FQNEAQ. The ends lost 5 bases at V and 8 bases at J; junction bases unmatched: 9. DNA for the CDR3: TGTGCCAGCAGCGGTAGGGACAGGGTATTAACCCAGTACTTC. Encoded protein: CASSGRDRVLTQYF.

The J gene is TRBJ1-5, the V gene TRBV20-1; 10 bases map to TRBD1. The ends lost 3 bases at V and 3 bases at J; junction bases unmatched: 8. The germline V gene has CDR1 DFQATT and CDR2 SNEGSKA (reference sequence). The CDR3 spans 16 residues. The CDR3: CSASRLGQGYNQPQHF. DNA for the CDR3: TGCAGTGCTAGTCGTTTGGGACAGGGGTACAATCAGCCCCAGCATTTT.

This clone was detected once. This chain joins TRBV20-1 and TRBJ1-6; no firm D call. The germline V gene encodes CDR1 DFQATT and CDR2 SNEGSKA (reference sequence). With 3 bases removed from V and 6 bases from J, the gap between germline ends came to 12 bases. The CDR3 is 14 residues long. This CDR3 reads CSASLDGVNSPLHF. The CDR3 coding sequence is TGCAGTGCTAGTCTTGACGGAGTTAATTCACCCCTCCACTTT.

The V call is TRBV7-9, the J call TRBJ1-5, with D hard to call. V was shortened by 4 bases and J by 6 bases, with 7 bases between the two germline ends. Germline V gene lookup returns CDR1 SEHNR and CDR2 FQNEAQ (reference sequence). CDR3 length equals 12 residues. The CDR3 here is CASSSVSQPQHF. In DNA, the CDR3 is TGTGCCAGCAGCTCAGTAAGTCAGCCCCAGCATTTT.